This is a list of T cell receptor beta chains from one sample in a study of OX40 agonist ivuxolimab in advanced cancers. Sequenced by immunoSEQ multiplex PCR; TCRdb stores in-frame clones only, minus some. The table records tens of thousands of clones, approximately 83% of them present only once. The material sequenced was CD4+ or CD8+ T cells sorted from blood, taken in a trial of the OX40 agonist ivuxolimab. The receptors originated from an adult with an advanced solid tumor such as melanoma, head and neck, liver or kidney cancer. The CDR3 runs from the conserved cysteine through the conserved F or W.

j_call: TRBJ2-7
v_call: TRBV2
cdr3_aa: CASSEAVTRRGEQYF

j_call: TRBJ2-7
v_call: TRBV5-4
cdr3_aa: CASSLNQGGINEQYF

j_call: TRBJ2-1
v_call: TRBV27
cdr3_aa: CASSPRPGTKREFF

j_call: TRBJ1-6
v_call: TRBV28
cdr3_aa: CASSPETGRDSPLHF

j_call: TRBJ2-2
v_call: TRBV6-6
cdr3_aa: CASSPRQAGELFF

j_call: TRBJ1-5
v_call: TRBV30
cdr3_aa: CAWGRDRNQPQHF

j_call: TRBJ2-7
v_call: TRBV28
cdr3_aa: CASSPGTGVLYEQYF

j_call: TRBJ1-4
v_call: TRBV7-8
cdr3_aa: CASSPTHNEKLFF

j_call: TRBJ2-1
v_call: TRBV5-1
cdr3_aa: CASSRDNSGQGANEQFF

j_call: TRBJ2-6
v_call: TRBV9
cdr3_aa: CASSVGIPTSGANVLTF

j_call: TRBJ1-1
v_call: TRBV7-9
cdr3_aa: CASSLYPRTEAFF

j_call: TRBJ2-1
v_call: TRBV28
cdr3_aa: CASSLWRESYNEQFF

j_call: TRBJ1-2
v_call: TRBV28
cdr3_aa: CASSLFSGGNYGYTF

j_call: TRBJ2-4
v_call: TRBV19
cdr3_aa: CASSIRGAKNIQYF

j_call: TRBJ1-5
v_call: TRBV7-2
cdr3_aa: CASSLRGATGPLINQPQHF

j_call: TRBJ2-7
v_call: TRBV30
cdr3_aa: CAWNFKGGQYF

j_call: TRBJ2-5
v_call: TRBV2
cdr3_aa: CASSEGRGQETQYF

j_call: TRBJ1-2
v_call: TRBV28
cdr3_aa: CAITTGSHGYTF

j_call: TRBJ2-5
v_call: TRBV5-1
cdr3_aa: CASSLGQLQETQYF

j_call: TRBJ1-1
v_call: TRBV6-5
cdr3_aa: CASTHTLGEAFF

j_call: TRBJ2-5
v_call: TRBV5-1
cdr3_aa: CASSPGLAGGPETQYF

j_call: TRBJ2-7
v_call: TRBV9
cdr3_aa: CASSVSGTKPYEQYF

j_call: TRBJ2-1
v_call: TRBV5-1
cdr3_aa: CASSWGQYNEQFF

j_call: TRBJ1-3
v_call: TRBV4-1
cdr3_aa: CASSLQGSGPGNTIYF

j_call: TRBJ2-2
v_call: TRBV9
cdr3_aa: CASSGGPGRGELFF

j_call: TRBJ1-5
v_call: TRBV27
cdr3_aa: CASSLSRGAGFSNQPQHF

j_call: TRBJ2-7
v_call: TRBV28
cdr3_aa: CASSTGTNSYEQYF

j_call: TRBJ1-1
v_call: TRBV15
cdr3_aa: CATSRVLGSEAFF

j_call: TRBJ2-7
v_call: TRBV5-1
cdr3_aa: CASSPALSSYEQYF

j_call: TRBJ2-7
v_call: TRBV6-5
cdr3_aa: CASSSPPVAGAGYF

j_call: TRBJ2-1
v_call: TRBV30
cdr3_aa: CAWTQREQFF

j_call: TRBJ1-5
v_call: TRBV6-6
cdr3_aa: CASRTDRVGNQPQHF

j_call: TRBJ2-2
v_call: TRBV5-4
cdr3_aa: CASSLGVQGAGELFF

j_call: TRBJ2-7
v_call: TRBV7-9
cdr3_aa: CASSLTGRIYEQYF

j_call: TRBJ2-2
v_call: TRBV7-9
cdr3_aa: CASSLASPTGELFF

j_call: TRBJ1-4
v_call: TRBV14
cdr3_aa: CASSHYRFNEKLFF

j_call: TRBJ2-3
v_call: TRBV6-5
cdr3_aa: CASSRDTDTQYF

j_call: TRBJ2-7
v_call: TRBV11-2
cdr3_aa: CASSRWAGGTYEQYF

j_call: TRBJ2-7
v_call: TRBV9
cdr3_aa: CASSPPTGAGAEQYF

j_call: TRBJ2-5
v_call: TRBV5-5
cdr3_aa: CASSLVASGRAGETQYF

j_call: TRBJ2-7
v_call: TRBV7-2
cdr3_aa: CASSLQSGGPSYEQYF

j_call: TRBJ2-1
v_call: TRBV10-2
cdr3_aa: CASSEHVPNEQFF

j_call: TRBJ2-1
v_call: TRBV5-4
cdr3_aa: CASSLAGRGGEQFF

j_call: TRBJ2-7
v_call: TRBV6-5
cdr3_aa: CASSPGDAYEQYF

j_call: TRBJ2-1
v_call: TRBV19
cdr3_aa: CATQQGLYNEQFF

j_call: TRBJ2-7
v_call: TRBV7-2
cdr3_aa: CASSLRGYEQYF